This T cell receptor (beta chain) was captured by sequencing in a study of shared clonotypes between healthy human individuals. This table comes from immunoSEQ multiplex PCR, and its TCRdb copy is limited to in-frame clones, with some not included. The data contain about 2.4 million clones, approximately 90% of them singletons. Germline CDR1 MNHEY, CDR2 SVGAGI. The CDR3 is 15 residues long. V was pared by 5 bases and J by 6 bases, with 16 bases between. The chain employs TRBV6-5 and TRBJ2-2; possibly TRBD2 for D (6 bases). The sequenced sample consisted of naive CD4+ T cells sorted from blood. Described subset: CD45RA+ positively selected. The source is a young man in good health. This CDR3 reads CASSPVLTSPGELFF. The CDR3 DNA reads TGTGCCAGCAGTCCTGTCCTAACTAGCCCCGGGGAGCTGTTTTTT.